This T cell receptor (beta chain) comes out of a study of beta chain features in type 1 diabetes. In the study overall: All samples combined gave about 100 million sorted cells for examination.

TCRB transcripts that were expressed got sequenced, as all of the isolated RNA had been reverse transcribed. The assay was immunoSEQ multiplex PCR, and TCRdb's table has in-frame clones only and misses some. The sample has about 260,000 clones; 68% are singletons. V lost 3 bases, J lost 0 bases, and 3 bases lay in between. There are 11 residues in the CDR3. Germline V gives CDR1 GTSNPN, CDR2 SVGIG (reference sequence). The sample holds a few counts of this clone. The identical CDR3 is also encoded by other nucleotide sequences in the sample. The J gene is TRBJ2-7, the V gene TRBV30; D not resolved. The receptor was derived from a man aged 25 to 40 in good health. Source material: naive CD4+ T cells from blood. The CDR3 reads CAWRASYEQYF. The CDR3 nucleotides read TGTGCCTGGAGGGCCTCCTACGAGCAGTACTTC.